The subject of this entry is one TCR beta chain. Its target is unknown. Donors gave approximately 9.9 milliliters of peripheral blood apiece. The data were obtained in a study of blood T cells in healthy people across ages. Study-level findings and limits: CMV status of donors was not determined, possibly confounding expanded clonotype changes. No conclusive comparison of naive versus antigen-experienced cells was possible with unsorted PBMCs.

The V gene lost 5 bases and the J gene lost 3 bases, with 20 bases spanning the gap. The CDR3 is 16 amino acids. The germline CDR1 and CDR2 sequences are SQVTM and ANQGSEA. A second about 6 to 11 cycle PCR used barcoded and J-beta primers. No fewer than 3 million CDR3-containing paired-end reads came from each sample. In TCRdb, the 5' RACE reads were re-called with MiXCR into one record per CDR3 protein. The table includes around 800,000 distinct CDR3 sequences, about 55% detected once. The specimen was blood. V usage is TRBV29-1 and J usage is TRBJ2-1; D is ambiguous. The TCR comes from a man aged 80 or over in good health. The CDR3 loop is CSVNEQSGGVYNEQFF. CDR3 sequence (DNA): TGCAGCGTTAACGAACAGTCCGGCGGCGTCTACAATGAGCAGTTCTTC.